Each of the 13 T cell receptor beta chains below was sequenced from the same sample in a study of T cell responses to AZD1222 COVID-19 vaccine. Here immunoSEQ multiplex PCR was the method, and the copy in TCRdb shows in-frame clones only, minus some. The sample consists of 110,000 to 150,000 clones, roughly 91% of them appearing once. The sequenced sample was peripheral blood, obtained 28 days after the second AZD1222 dose. Receptor source: an adult who received the AZD1222 COVID-19 vaccine.

The V call is TRBV27, the J call TRBJ1-4; the match to TRBD1 covers 7 bases. The CDR3 has 15 amino acids. Germline CDR1 reads MNHEY; CDR2 reads SMNVEV (reference sequence). V was pared by 5 bases and J by 4 bases, with 7 bases of the junction left unmatched. DNA of the CDR3: TGTGCCAGCAGTCCACGACAGGGATATAATGAAAAACTGTTTTTT. Its translation: CASSPRQGYNEKLFF.

The chain joins TRBV6-6 to TRBJ2-3, with 13 nucleotides matching TRBD2. This CDR3 is built from 14 residues. V lost 5 bases to trimming and J lost 8 bases; unmatched junction nucleotides: 4. CDR1 is MNHNY and CDR2 is SVGAGI in the germline V gene (reference sequence). The CDR3: CASSRTSGSGTQYF. The CDR3 DNA reads as TGTGCCAGCAGTCGGACTAGCGGGAGTGGTACGCAGTATTTT.

The sample holds one count of this clone. The chain joins TRBV18 to TRBJ1-5; D uncertain. The CDR3 is made up of 14 amino acids. The V gene lost 6 bases and the J gene lost 5 bases, with 14 bases spanning the gap. Germline assignment: CDR1 KGHSH and CDR2 LQKENI. CDR3 nucleotides: TGTGCCAGCTCCTCGGGAGGTAGGGATCAGCCCCAGCATTTT. As protein: CASSSGGRDQPQHF.

The chain recombines TRBV7-2 with TRBJ2-7; 8 bases map to TRBD2. Germline CDR1 and CDR2: SGHTA and FQGNSA. V shed 2 bases and J 2 bases; nucleotides not matched to a gene: 8. There are 16 residues in the CDR3. The CDR3 DNA follows: TGTGCCAGCAGCTTACATGTCGGGGGGGCCGCCTACGAGCAGTACTTC. This sequence encodes CASSLHVGGAAYEQYF. The full variable domain, its missing parts supplied by reference TRBV7-2 and TRBJ2-7, is GAGVSQSPSNKVTEKGKDVELRCDPISGHTALYWYRQSLGQGLEFLIYFQGNSAPDKSGLPSDRFSAERTGGSVSTLTIQRTQQEDSAVYLCASSLHVGGAAYEQYFGPGTRLTVT.

The chain combines TRBV19 with TRBJ1-3, with a weak D call TRBD1 (5 bases). CDR3 size: 15 residues. Germline loops: CDR1 LNHDA, CDR2 SQIVND (reference sequence). V was pared by 7 bases and J by 3 bases, with 16 bases between. The CDR3 reads CASMPKGTGGNTIYF. The CDR3 DNA reads TGTGCCAGTATGCCAAAGGGGACGGGTGGAAACACCATATATTTT.

This rearrangement joins TRBV7-9 to TRBJ2-2; 7 nucleotides line up with TRBD2. This CDR3 has 15 amino acids. After removal of 2 bases from V and 6 bases from J, the junction contained 6 bases not matched to a gene. Germline lookup yields CDR1 SEHNR and CDR2 FQNEAQ (reference sequence). In DNA form, the CDR3 reads TGTGCCAGCAGCTTAAAAGGACTAGTCCCCGGGGAGCTGTTTTTT. It specifies CASSLKGLVPGELFF.

The chain combines TRBV12-3 or TRBV12-4 with TRBJ2-1; possible D gene TRBD1, 5 bases. The CDR3 runs to 12 residues. V lost 5 bases and J 8 bases, leaving 10 bases between the germline ends. Written as DNA, the CDR3 is TGTGCCAGCAGTCCGCAGGGCCATGAGCAGTTCTTC. Amino acid sequence: CASSPQGHEQFF.

The chain employs TRBV21-1 and TRBJ1-1; TRBD1 is the table's D call and was not checked against the DNA. TRBV21-1 is flagged as a pseudogene. The CDR3 totals 17 residues. The CDR3 nucleotides are TGTGCCAGCAGCCGACCCTCGCGGACAGGGAGTTACACTGAAGCTTTCTTT. Amino acid sequence: CASSRPSRTGSYTEAFF.

This rearrangement joins TRBV11-2 to TRBJ2-2; possibly TRBD2 for D (5 bases). This CDR3 has 15 residues. In germline, CDR1 is SGHAT, CDR2 FQNNGV. V lost 2 bases and J 7 bases, leaving 14 bases between the germline ends. CDR3 amino acids: CASSLKRRSYGELFF. In DNA form, the CDR3 reads TGTGCCAGCAGCTTAAAGCGGCGAAGTTACGGGGAGCTGTTTTTT.

V and J are TRBV6-1 and TRBJ2-3; D is possibly TRBD2 (6 bases). Per germline, CDR1 MNHNS and CDR2 SASEGT. V was clipped by 1 base and J by 6 bases, with 14 bases between them. The CDR3 is made up of 15 amino acids. DNA of the CDR3: TGTGCCAGCAGTGAAGTGGGGTCGGGAGTGGATACGCAGTATTTT. Its translation: CASSEVGSGVDTQYF.

The genes are TRBV19 and TRBJ1-2; D ambiguous. The CDR3 totals 16 residues. CDR1 is LNHDA, CDR2 SQIVND, per germline (reference sequence). The V gene lost 3 bases and the J gene lost 2 bases, with 16 bases spanning the gap. The CDR3 sequence is CASSISRLRRNYGYTF. In nucleotides, the CDR3 is TGTGCCAGTAGTATCTCCAGGTTAAGGAGGAACTATGGCTACACCTTC.

J is TRBJ2-2 and V is TRBV25-1, with 9 bases matching TRBD1. Germline trimming cut 1 base from V and 2 bases from J; bases unmatched to any gene: 5. The CDR3 has 17 residues. CDR1 and CDR2 (germline): MGHDK, SYGVNS. The CDR3 region is CASSESPGQGNTGELFF. CDR3 coding DNA: TGTGCCAGCAGTGAATCCCCGGGACAGGGAAACACCGGGGAGCTGTTTTTT.

V usage is TRBV2 and J usage is TRBJ2-6; D call uncertain. CDR1 and CDR2 from the germline V gene are SNHLY and FYNNEI. V was cut by 10 bases and J by 3 bases, with 16 bases left in between. This CDR3 comprises 15 residues. The CDR3 DNA is TGTGCCACCTCCCGGCGGTCAGGTGGGGCCAACGTCCTGACTTTC. This gives the protein CATSRRSGGANVLTF.